A single sample is the source of the 12 T cell receptor beta chains below, sequenced in a study of identifying expanded T cells in peripheral blood. Produced via immunoSEQ multiplex PCR; TCRdb's table is partial and in-frame only. The data show about 130,000 clones, less than 90% seen once. The sample consisted of blood. Source of these receptors: a person between 18 and 75 years old in good health.

The J gene is TRBJ2-7, the V gene TRBV7-7, with 12 bases lining up with TRBD2. Germline assignment: CDR1 SSHAT and CDR2 FNYEAQ (reference sequence). Germline trimming cut 5 bases from V and 3 bases from J; bases unmatched to any gene: 5. The CDR3 is 15 amino acids. CDR3: CASSQGLAGLYEQYF. DNA of the CDR3: TGTGCCAGCAGCCAAGGACTAGCGGGGCTCTACGAGCAGTACTTC.

The chain employs TRBV25-1 and TRBJ1-4; D is ambiguous. This CDR3 is built from 15 residues. Germline CDR1 and CDR2: MGHDK and SYGVNS. V shed 1 base and J shed 7 bases, with 13 bases lying between them. The CDR3 nucleotides read TGTGCCAGCAGTGAATCGAACGGTCTGGCTGAAAAACTGTTTTTT. Amino acids: CASSESNGLAEKLFF.

On this clone: A junction boundary mismatches the germline segment, possibly from a read error. V gene TRBV11-2 combines with J gene TRBJ2-7; 8 bases fit TRBD1. The germline V gene has CDR1 SGHAT and CDR2 FQNNGV. The CDR3 spans 14 residues. This CDR3 is CASSIDRGSYEQYF. The CDR3 bases are TGTGCCAGCAGCATAGACAGGGGATCCTACGAGCAGTACTTC.

The rearrangement uses TRBV5-4 and TRBJ2-7; weak D call: TRBD2 (7 bases). This CDR3 spans 14 amino acids. The germline CDR1 and CDR2 sequences are SGHNT and YYREEE (reference sequence). Deletions cut 0 bases from V and 3 bases from J, with 10 bases between. The DNA for the CDR3 is TGTGCCAGCAGCTTGGAGGGGGGGCTCTACGAGCAGTACTTC. Residues: CASSLEGGLYEQYF.

The genes are TRBV11-2 and TRBJ1-2; no firm D call. The V end was cut by 5 bases, the J end by 7 bases, with 8 bases between. The CDR3 loop spans 11 amino acids. Germline V lookup: CDR1 SGHAT, CDR2 FQNNGV. The CDR3 here is CASSPSSGYTF. The DNA of the CDR3 is TGTGCCAGCAGCCCATCTTCTGGCTACACCTTC.

This chain joins TRBV5-1 and TRBJ2-7; 12 positions agree with TRBD1. The length of the CDR3 is 16 residues. Trimming took 7 bases from V and 6 from J; bases not matched to a gene: 14. Germline V gene lookup returns CDR1 SGHRS and CDR2 YFSETQ. The CDR3 region has the DNA TGCGCCAGCCGACCCCCGGGACAGGGGGCTTATGGCGAGCAGTACTTC. This codes for CASRPPGQGAYGEQYF.

The chain links TRBV9 to TRBJ2-2; D not certain. The CDR3 has 15 residues. Germline values: CDR1 SGDLS, CDR2 YYNGEE. V lost 2 bases and J lost 1, with 9 bases in between. The CDR3 spells CASSVYRGNTGELFF. In DNA, the CDR3 is TGTGCCAGCAGCGTGTACCGTGGGAACACCGGGGAGCTGTTTTTT.

This sequence joins TRBV6-1 and TRBJ2-5; the match to TRBD1 covers 8 bases. The V segment lost 7 bases and the J segment 5 bases; nucleotides outside the gene matches: 6. CDR1 is MNHNS, CDR2 SASEGT, per germline. This CDR3 is built from 13 residues. The DNA of the CDR3 is TGTGCCAGCACAGGACAGGGAGGCGAGACCCAGTACTTC. Translated, it gives CASTGQGGETQYF.

This chain joins TRBV6-1 and TRBJ2-1, with TRBD2 identical over 9 bases. Germline CDR1 and CDR2: MNHNS and SASEGT. Germline trimming cut 2 bases from V and 7 bases from J; bases unmatched to any gene: 12. CDR3 length: 17 residues. For the CDR3, the DNA is TGTGCCAGCAGTGAATCCGCTAGCGGGGCCGCGTTGAATGAGCAGTTCTTC. Amino acid sequence: CASSESASGAALNEQFF.

The chain uses TRBV29-1 and TRBJ1-1; D is unresolved. From germline, CDR1 is SQVTM and CDR2 ANQGSEA. V gave up 6 bases and J gave up 6 bases, with 23 bases separating them. The CDR3 runs to 15 residues. As DNA, the CDR3 is TGCAGCGTCCCTGACCGGGCCCCTGGGCGCGCTGAAGCTTTCTTT. As protein: CSVPDRAPGRAEAFF.

A few counts support this clone. CDR3 coding DNA: TGTGCCAGCAGTGAACGGGGACACCTCTACGAGCAGTACTTC. Translated, it gives CASSERGHLYEQYF. This chain joins TRBV2 and TRBJ2-7; TRBD1 is a possible D gene (6 bases). V was cut by 2 bases and J by 3 bases, with 11 bases left in between. The CDR3 covers 14 residues. Germline values: CDR1 SNHLY, CDR2 FYNNEI.

This clone showed up just a few times. The rearrangement links TRBV7-2 to TRBJ1-1; D unresolved. CDR1 is SGHTA, CDR2 FQGNSA, per germline. V gave up 9 bases and J gave up 3 bases, with 2 bases separating them. This CDR3 is 9 amino acids long. CDR3 amino acids: CARHTEAFF. In DNA, the CDR3 is TGTGCCAGGCACACTGAAGCTTTCTTT.